This T cell receptor (beta chain) derives from a study of blood T cell repertoires in COVID-19 (dated by TCRdb to the early 2020s). Looking at the study overall: Collaborator samples came from the United States, Italy and Spain and covered acute and convalescent phases of COVID-19. The prospective study material was composed of cDNA or gDNA derived from T cells, B-cell-depleted T cells, or PBMCs. Subjects who had been exposed to COVID-19, were actively infected with it, or had recovered from it provided the deeply sampled blood TCRbeta repertoires that made up the dataset. The repertoires were released in a freely available public database meant as a resource for research on the immune response to SARS-CoV-2. Samples came from the ongoing ImmuneRACE study (first 160 participants) plus 1,254 subjects from 6 global collaborators. Nearly every sample came with metadata listing a de-identified subject ID, COVID-19 status, age in years and sex. Where HLA class I and class II types were available, the types were taken from metadata supplied by the sample provider, not from assay-based typing. Points the paper makes about the study in general: Clinical and demographic metadata were provided uncurated, with the amount varying by source and participant.

About this clone itself: What antigen it recognizes has not been identified. Within one base of it there is no much larger clone, and no base qualities were kept.

A second Seattle source provided samples from volunteer blood donors who had recovered from COVID-19. Each collaborating institution followed its own protocols to collect whole blood in K2EDTA tubes. For TCRbeta analysis, collaborators shipped samples in one of three forms: frozen whole blood, isolated PBMCs, or DNA extracted from either of those sample types. The immunoSEQ Assay, a bias-controlled multiplex PCR, was used to amplify TCRbeta CDR3 regions from genomic DNA. Per the original workflow: The number of nucleated cells in each sample was estimated from the amplification of reference gene primers within the assay. To quantify the absolute abundance of each unique TCRbeta CDR3 rearrangement, sequence reads were collapsed and filtered. Productive Simpson clonality was computed per sample as the square root of Simpson's diversity index over productive rearrangements. As stored in TCRdb, this immuneACCESS dataset retains in-frame rearrangements with V and J assigned. A fraction of the clones does not appear; measured against another copy, unresolved V genes explain less than half of the discrepancy, and the remainder lacks a known reason. V and J calls and clone size are given by that table; D and trimming were obtained from the DNA. The sample table shows hundreds of thousands of clones, and approximately 87% are seen once. Approximately 1.4% of the sample lies in the top ten.

V and J lose 8 bases and 5 bases, and a span of 13 bases separates them. CDR1 and CDR2 were assigned from the germline V gene as ENHRY and SYGVKD. Inclusive of the bounding cysteine and phenylalanine, the CDR3 is 14 residues long. Only the CDR3 region is kept as DNA, spanning 42 bases read in frame from base 1. The sequenced material came from peripheral blood. This clonotype originated in a woman between 40 and 50 years old who had recovered from COVID-19. The sequence is built from TRBV10-3 and TRBJ1-6; TRBD1 is perhaps the D gene, given 5 matching bases. The CDR3: CAIGVGGNNSPLHF. The nucleotide sequence is given as TGTGCCATCGGGGTGGGGGGAAATAATTCACCCCTCCACTTT.